These 17 T cell receptor beta chains share one sample of origin, sequenced in a study of a mutant IDH1 vaccine in newly diagnosed glioma. Time point reported: week 11, during vaccination. The content of each vaccine dose was 300 ug of mutant IDH1 20-mer peptide, and topical imiquimod accompanied it. Sequenced by immunoSEQ multiplex PCR; TCRdb stores in-frame clones only, minus some. There are 120,000 or so clones in the sample; about 80% occur only once, and about 5.5% lies in the top ten. No antigen has been identified for these receptors. The specimen comprised PBMCs, sampled from a glioma patient whose treatment included an IDH1 peptide vaccine. These receptors were taken from a man aged 35-49 years with glioma.

The table lists this clone with a count of one. Written as DNA, the CDR3 is TGTGCCAGCAGCTACCAGGGGAACACCGGGGAGCTGTTTTTT. Protein: CASSYQGNTGELFF. V is TRBV5-5 and J is TRBJ2-2, with a possible D match to TRBD1 (5 bases). The V end lost 3 bases, the J end lost 1 base, and 7 bases lay between the germline ends. The germline V gene encodes CDR1 SGHKS and CDR2 YYEKEE (reference sequence). The CDR3 is 14 residues long.

Only one count was recorded for this clone. This chain's CDR3 is CASSPFPGPSGIGSYNEQFF. DNA of the CDR3: TGTGCCAGCTCACCTTTCCCAGGACCTAGCGGGATCGGTTCCTACAATGAGCAGTTCTTC. The rearrangement links TRBV18 to TRBJ2-1; 9 nucleotides match TRBD2. V was clipped by 3 bases and J by 1 base; unmatched bases: 16. Germline V gene sequence: CDR1 KGHSH, CDR2 LQKENI. The length of the CDR3 is 20 residues.

The J gene is TRBJ1-2, the V gene TRBV4-3; unclear D gene. The CDR3 consists of 15 residues. Germline loops: CDR1 LGHNA, CDR2 YSLEER. Trimming took off 0 bases at V and 8 bases at J, with 16 bases between the two ends. The CDR3 bases are TGCGCCAGCAGCCAAGACTCCAGACCTCTATGGGGCTACACCTTC. It specifies CASSQDSRPLWGYTF.

This chain uses TRBV7-8 with TRBJ2-7, with D unclear. Germline V CDR1 and CDR2: SGHVS, FQNEAQ. V was shortened by 3 bases and J by 6 bases, with 15 bases between the two germline ends. The CDR3 sequence is 14 residues long. CDR3 coding DNA: TGTGCCAGCAGCTTCGGCTCCGTTCAAGGCGAGCAGTACTTC. Amino acid sequence: CASSFGSVQGEQYF. The full variable domain, completed using reference TRBV7-8 and TRBJ2-7, is GAGVSQSPRYKVAKRGQDVALRCDPISGHVSLFWYQQALGQGPEFLTYFQNEAQLDKSGLPSDRFFAERPEGSVSTLKIQRTQQEDSAVYLCASSFGSVQGEQYFGPGTRLTVT.

The gene calls are TRBV30 and TRBJ1-2, with 11 bases lining up with TRBD1. This CDR3 region has 15 residues. The V gene end was trimmed by 1 base and the J gene end by 2 bases; junction bases not matched to a gene: 3. From germline, CDR1 is GTSNPN and CDR2 SVGIG (reference sequence). The CDR3 DNA sequence: TGTGCCTGGAGTGCAGGGACAGGGGGGAACTATGGCTACACCTTC. It yields the protein CAWSAGTGGNYGYTF.

The V and J genes are TRBV7-8 and TRBJ2-2, with D maybe TRBD1 (5 bases). Trimming cost V 3 bases and J 5 bases, with 10 bases left between them. There are 14 residues in the CDR3. Germline CDR1 is SGHVS and CDR2 is FQNEAQ. The DNA of the CDR3 is TGTGCCAGCAGCTTGGCAGGGTTAACCGGGGAGCTGTTTTTT. Translated: CASSLAGLTGELFF.

This clone was seen a handful of times. J is TRBJ2-3 and V is TRBV5-4, with D possibly matching TRBD2 (6 bases). The V end lost 0 bases, the J end lost 1 base, and 9 bases lay between the germline ends. Germline V CDR1 and CDR2: SGHNT, YYREEE (reference sequence). The CDR3 extends over 15 amino acids. The CDR3 protein is CASSLDRRGTDTQYF. DNA of the CDR3: TGTGCCAGCAGCTTGGACAGGAGGGGCACAGATACGCAGTATTTT.

The chain combines TRBV29-1 with TRBJ2-1; TRBD2 matches at 8 bases. Unmatched junction bases numbered 7, after V lost 3 bases and J lost 9 bases. CDR1 is SQVTM, CDR2 ANQGSEA, per germline. This CDR3 has 13 amino acids. This chain's CDR3 is CSVEERERFEQFF. The CDR3, as DNA: TGCAGCGTTGAGGAGCGGGAGAGGTTTGAGCAGTTCTTC.

The V gene is TRBV29-1, the J gene TRBJ1-2; D is undetermined. The CDR3 contains 12 residues. The V gene's germline CDR1 is SQVTM and CDR2 ANQGSEA. Trimming left V 0 bases short and J 5 bases short, with 7 bases between. The DNA of the CDR3 is TGCAGCGTTGAAGATCACCCATATGGCTACACCTTC. This translates into CSVEDHPYGYTF.

There are a few counts of this clone. This chain links TRBV2 with TRBJ2-7; D unclear. V lost 2 bases and J lost 2, with 7 bases in between. CDR3 size: 13 residues. The germline CDR1 and CDR2 sequences are SNHLY and FYNNEI. The CDR3 protein is CASSEPFAYEQYF. In DNA, the CDR3 is TGTGCCAGCAGTGAACCCTTTGCCTACGAGCAGTACTTC.

This chain connects TRBV6-6 to TRBJ2-2; the D is unclear. The CDR3 totals 15 residues. Deletions cut 2 bases from V and 4 bases from J, with 11 bases between. From germline, CDR1 is MNHNY and CDR2 SVGAGI (reference sequence). CDR3 bases: TGTGCCAGCAGTTACCAAGGTCTTCGCACCGGGGAGCTGTTTTTT. It is translated as CASSYQGLRTGELFF.

There are a few counts of this clone. The rearrangement joins TRBV5-1 to TRBJ1-1; no firm D call. Germline loops: CDR1 SGHRS, CDR2 YFSETQ. The CDR3 runs to 13 residues. With 0 bases removed from V and 1 base from J, the gap between germline ends came to 4 bases. The CDR3 nucleotides are TGCGCCAGCAGCTTGGCCGCGAACACTGAAGCTTTCTTT. Translated: CASSLAANTEAFF.

In its sample, this clone was seen a few times. V gene TRBV7-2 combines with J gene TRBJ2-1; 7 bases line up with TRBD2. After removal of 0 bases from V and 10 bases from J, the junction contained 0 bases not matched to a gene. This CDR3 comprises 12 residues. CDR1 SGHTA and CDR2 FQGNSA come from the germline V gene. The CDR3 here is CASSLAGGEQFF. CDR3 DNA: TGTGCCAGCAGCTTAGCGGGGGGGGAGCAGTTCTTC. Together with reference TRBV7-2 and TRBJ2-1, the CDR3 gives the full variable domain: GAGVSQSPSNKVTEKGKDVELRCDPISGHTALYWYRQSLGQGLEFLIYFQGNSAPDKSGLPSDRFSAERTGGSVSTLTIQRTQQEDSAVYLCASSLAGGEQFFGPGTRLTVL.

V is TRBV6-5 and J is TRBJ2-1; D is unresolved. The CDR3 consists of 12 residues. The V and J ends lost 6 bases and 6 bases respectively, with 9 bases between them. Germline-derived CDR1 and CDR2 are MNHEY and SVGAGI. CDR3 nucleotide sequence: TGTGCCAGCAGCGATCGGTTCAATGAGCAGTTCTTC. This sequence encodes CASSDRFNEQFF.

J is TRBJ1-2 and V is TRBV29-1, with 8 nucleotides matching TRBD1. V gave up 5 bases and J gave up 4 bases; unmatched junction bases: 15. This CDR3 contains 16 residues. CDR1 and CDR2 from the germline V gene are SQVTM and ANQGSEA. The CDR3 DNA follows: TGCAGCGTTCCGCAGGGTGCGGACAGGGTTGGCTATGGCTACACCTTC. Translation gives CSVPQGADRVGYGYTF.

The chain combines TRBV11-3 with TRBJ2-3, with TRBD2 identical over 11 bases. The CDR3 loop spans 16 amino acids. Trimming removed 1 base from V and 4 bases from J; junction bases left unmatched: 4. Germline CDR1 and CDR2: SGHNT and YENEEA. This CDR3 reads CASSLGIAGGPDTQYF. In nucleotides, the CDR3 is TGTGCCAGCAGCTTAGGAATAGCGGGGGGGCCAGATACGCAGTATTTT. Filled out from reference TRBV11-3 and TRBJ2-3, the complete variable domain reads EAGVVQSPRYKIIEKKQPVAFWCNPISGHNTLYWYLQNLGQGPELLIRYENEEAVDDSQLPKDRFSAERLKGVDSTLKIQPAELGDSAVYLCASSLGIAGGPDTQYFGPGTRLTVL.

The chain joins TRBV27 to TRBJ2-1; 9 bases are shared with TRBD2. Germline assignment: CDR1 MNHEY and CDR2 SMNVEV (reference sequence). V lost 4 bases and J lost 7; bases outside the gene matches: 11. This CDR3 has 16 residues. The CDR3 region is CASSSPSGASGNEQFF. CDR3 nucleotide sequence: TGTGCCAGCAGTTCCCCTAGCGGGGCTTCGGGTAATGAGCAGTTCTTC.